This T cell receptor (beta chain) was identified during a study of CD8 T cell repertoires and HIV-1 epitope variants (dated by TCRdb to 2020 to 2022). Describing the broader study: T cells were stimulated in separate culture wells with each of twenty-five peptides representing autologous and known Gag and Nef epitope variants. A CMV, EBV and flu peptide pool, the Ebola AY9 epitope as negative control, and a no-peptide well were included as control conditions. Three Gag epitope families and Nef HW9 and YT9 were included among the tested epitopes. T cells were enriched using the EasySep Human T Cell Enrichment Kit and were co-cultured with equal numbers of autologous T cell-negative cells serving as antigen-presenting cells. Cultures ran for around 10 days in IMDM with gentamicin, with half-media changes on days 3 and 7 adding IL-2, IL-7 and IL-15. An aliquot of 1M T cells was set aside as an uncultured baseline condition, separate from the 83 T cell cultures. A total of 83 T cell cultures were run, with each culture condition performed in triplicate except for one peptide, which was performed in duplicate.

General findings and caveats noted by the study authors: The study identified eight to ten antigen-specific TCR beta clonotypes, more than five of which appeared to be cross-reactive for autologous or known escape epitope variants. Five clonotypes recognized the Nef KF9 family and one the HW9 family, with no responses to the TAALDMSHF plasma variant. The assay identified only TCR beta chains and indicated proliferation in response to antigen, without indicating T cell function or cytokine profile.

Sequencing of TCR beta CDR3 regions was performed at survey depth on the immunoSEQ platform. The QIAamp DNA micro kit was used to extract genomic DNA from every cultured and uncultured CD8+ T cell population. In the authors' own workflow: Any sample with under 5,000 productive reads was excluded, and this exclusion removed about 6% of the roughly 80 cultures stimulated with HIV peptides. Sequences were trimmed to CDR3 by a MANAFEST web app, and nonproductive sequences, CDR3s under 5 amino acids, and sequences not starting with C or ending with F/W were removed. For a clonotype to count as antigen-specific, the clonotype had to expand relative to the no-peptide control in at least 2 of 3 replicates at FDR 0.01, and only within one epitope family. Specific clonotypes also needed at least fivefold higher frequency than in wells stimulated with peptides from other epitope families. TCRdb re-hosts the immuneACCESS table, in-frame sequences only. Its copies lack some clones; in the studies checked, an unresolved V gene accounts for under half of them, and the cause for the rest is not known. Clone size and the V and J calls come from that table; the DNA yielded D and trimming. The sample table holds roughly 5,800 clones, of which roughly 68% were seen once. The ten largest clones add up to around two fifths of the sample.

Notes on this clone: No cognate antigen has been identified for it. Base qualities are missing; no much larger clone stands one base away.

The EasySep Human CD8+ T Cell Enrichment Kit was used on day 10 to isolate CD8+ T cells from every culture. A distance of 21 bases separates the germline ends of V and J, which lose 6 bases and 0 bases respectively. CDR1 and CDR2 (SGHVS, FQNEAQ) derive from the germline V gene. Its CDR3 holds 18 amino acids, cysteine through phenylalanine. Only the CDR3 part of the read is kept: 54 bases, read in frame from the first base. The rearrangement combines TRBV7-8 with TRBJ1-3; a tentative D call is TRBD1 (6 bases match). The source material was cultured CD8+ T cells derived from PBMCs. The TCR sequence derives from a male donor with HIV. Read as DNA, the sequence is TGTGCCAGCAGTAGAGGGGGGCAAACTGCTTACTCTGGAAACACCATATATTTT. This encodes CASSRGGQTAYSGNTIYF.